The 5 T cell receptor beta chains reported below all come from one sample, sequenced in a study of OX40 agonist ivuxolimab in advanced cancers. Using immunoSEQ multiplex PCR, the repertoire was profiled, and TCRdb retains in-frame clones only, with some absent. The sample has tens of thousands of clones; about 88% are singletons. The sequencing here drew on CD4+ or CD8+ T cells sorted from blood, taken in a trial of the OX40 agonist ivuxolimab. The receptors were gathered from an adult with an advanced solid tumor such as melanoma, head and neck, liver or kidney cancer.

The chain links TRBV5-4 to TRBJ2-7; 11 nucleotides align to TRBD1. V was clipped by 0 bases and J by 6 bases; unmatched bases: 2. This CDR3 has 14 amino acids. Per the germline V gene, CDR1 is SGHNT and CDR2 is YYREEE (reference sequence). This chain's CDR3 is CASSLGTGGSEQYF. CDR3 nucleotide sequence: TGTGCCAGCAGCTTGGGGACAGGGGGCAGCGAGCAGTACTTC.

The chain uses TRBV6-6 and TRBJ2-2; maybe TRBD1 (6 bases). There are 15 residues in the CDR3. Germline V lookup: CDR1 MNHNY, CDR2 SVGAGI (reference sequence). The V gene lost 7 bases and the J gene lost 2 bases, with 14 bases spanning the gap. In DNA form, the CDR3 reads TGTGCCAGCATCCAATCGGACAGTAACACCGGGGAGCTGTTTTTT. This encodes CASIQSDSNTGELFF.

V and J are TRBV6-1 and TRBJ2-5, with D uncertain. V was shortened by 10 bases and J by 8 bases, with 20 bases between the two germline ends. Germline CDR1 and CDR2: MNHNS and SASEGT. This CDR3 region has 13 residues. CDR3 in amino acids: CATSEGGRATQYF. The CDR3 region has the DNA TGTGCCACCTCCGAAGGTGGTAGGGCAACCCAGTACTTC.

This clone has just a few counts. The chain uses TRBV2 and TRBJ1-2; possible D gene TRBD1, 6 bases. The CDR3 consists of 13 residues. Trimming stripped 6 bases from V and 3 bases from J, with 11 bases between. CDR1 SNHLY and CDR2 FYNNEI come from the germline V gene. CDR3 nucleotide sequence: TGTGCCAGCAGCTGGCAGGGGCACTATGGCTACACCTTC. Amino acids: CASSWQGHYGYTF.

The chain recombines TRBV28 with TRBJ1-2; D unclear. The germline gives CDR1 MDHEN, CDR2 SYDVKM. CDR3 length: 14 residues. The V end lost 10 bases, the J end lost 2 bases, and 17 bases lay between the germline ends. The CDR3 DNA is TGTGCCACCGCGGCGGGGATTCTAAACTATGGCTACACCTTC. Its protein is CATAAGILNYGYTF.